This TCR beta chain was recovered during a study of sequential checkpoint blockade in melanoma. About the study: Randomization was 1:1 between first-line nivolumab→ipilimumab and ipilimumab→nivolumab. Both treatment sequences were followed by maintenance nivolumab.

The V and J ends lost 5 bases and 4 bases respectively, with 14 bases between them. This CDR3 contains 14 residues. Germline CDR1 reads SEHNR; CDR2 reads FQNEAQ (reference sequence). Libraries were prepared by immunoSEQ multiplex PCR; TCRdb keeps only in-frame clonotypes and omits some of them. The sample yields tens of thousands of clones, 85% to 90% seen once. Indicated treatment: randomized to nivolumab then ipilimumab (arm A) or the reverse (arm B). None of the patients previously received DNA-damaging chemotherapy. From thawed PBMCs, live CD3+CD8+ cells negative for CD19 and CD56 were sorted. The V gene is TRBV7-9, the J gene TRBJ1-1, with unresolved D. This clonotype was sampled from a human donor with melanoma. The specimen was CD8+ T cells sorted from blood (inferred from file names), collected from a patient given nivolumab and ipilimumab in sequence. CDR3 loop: CASSPLFSTTEAFF. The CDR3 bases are TGTGCCAGCAGCCCTTTATTCAGTACCACTGAAGCTTTCTTT.